The clone carrying this T cell receptor beta chain was seen ten or more times. Its antigen is as yet unknown. This sample was included in a study of T cell repertoires in cytomegalovirus infection. Study background: From public TCR beta signatures came an indication of both CMV infection and matching HLA type.

Findings of the study overall: Summed frequency of public TCR beta families distinguished CMV carriers with the relevant HLA. Ex vivo responses were dominated by HLA-C-restricted CMV-specific TCR beta clonotypes.

TCRdb redid the calling of the reads with MiXCR, one entry per CDR3 protein. The sample comprises 250,000 or so distinct CDR3 sequences, 9% to 15% of which are singletons, and under 2% rests with the top ten. The sequence came from a human donor in good health (CMV status not recorded). Some clones in this sample may be carry-over from other donors' samples. The sequenced material came from PBMCs.

The CDR3 nucleotides read TGTGCCAGCAGAGTCGGGGTTAACTATGGCTACACCTTC. It codes for CASRVGVNYGYTF. The chain carries TRBV12-3 or TRBV12-4 and TRBJ1-2; no clear D. Trimming pared 6 bases from V and 1 base from J, leaving 9 bases between. This CDR3 has 13 residues.